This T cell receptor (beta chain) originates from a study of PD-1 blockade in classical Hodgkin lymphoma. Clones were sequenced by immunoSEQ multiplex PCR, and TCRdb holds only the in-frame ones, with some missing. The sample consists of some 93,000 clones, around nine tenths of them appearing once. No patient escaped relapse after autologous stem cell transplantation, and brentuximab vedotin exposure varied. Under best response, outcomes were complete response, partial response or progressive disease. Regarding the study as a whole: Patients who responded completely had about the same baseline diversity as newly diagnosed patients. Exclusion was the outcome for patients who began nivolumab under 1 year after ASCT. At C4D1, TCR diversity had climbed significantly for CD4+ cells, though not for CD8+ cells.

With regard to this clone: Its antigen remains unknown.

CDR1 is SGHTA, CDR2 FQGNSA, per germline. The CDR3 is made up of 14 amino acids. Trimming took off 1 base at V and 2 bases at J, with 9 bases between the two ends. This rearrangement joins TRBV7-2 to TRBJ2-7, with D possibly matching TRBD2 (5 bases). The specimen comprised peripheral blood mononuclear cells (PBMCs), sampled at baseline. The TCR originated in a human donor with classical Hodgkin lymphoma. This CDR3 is CASSLDPGTYEQYF. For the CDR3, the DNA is TGTGCCAGCAGCTTAGATCCGGGGACCTACGAGCAGTACTTC.